Listed here are 28 T cell receptor beta chains from one sample, sequenced in a study of blood T cells in healthy people across ages. It was with a sample-barcoded 5' primer and a J-beta primer mix that a second PCR of roughly 7 to 12 cycles was run. TCRdb ran MiXCR on the 5' RACE reads and lists one entry per CDR3 protein. The sample comprises about 1.7 million distinct CDR3 sequences, 28% of which are singletons, and over 7% rests with the top ten. Sequenced: blood. The receptors were gathered from a woman in her twenties or thirties in good health.

This clonotype was seen many times. This rearrangement joins TRBV20-1 to TRBJ2-1; possible D gene TRBD2, 5 bases. Trimming shortened V by 1 base and J by 6 bases, and 7 bases separated the two germline ends. Germline CDR1 is DFQATT and CDR2 is SNEGSKA (reference sequence). This CDR3 has 12 amino acids. CDR3 in amino acids: CSARVLANEQFF. The CDR3 region has the DNA TGCAGTGCTAGAGTTCTAGCCAATGAGCAGTTCTTC.

CDR3 sequence (DNA): TGTGCCAGCAGCGCCGGGGCGTTTGGTGAGCAGTTCTTC. Its protein is CASSAGAFGEQFF. This chain uses TRBV5-6 with TRBJ2-1; D possibly matches TRBD1 or TRBD2 (5 bases each). Germline V gene sequence: CDR1 SGHDT, CDR2 YYEEEE. The V end was cut by 4 bases, the J end by 9 bases, with 14 bases between. This CDR3 comprises 13 residues. Full variable domain (rest looked up from reference TRBV5-6 and TRBJ2-1): DAGVTQSPTHLIKTRGQQVTLRCSPKSGHDTVSWYQQALGQGPQFIFQYYEEEERQRGNFPDRFSGHQFPNYSSELNVNALLLGDSALYLCASSAGAFGEQFFGPGTRLTVL.

The chain recombines TRBV9 with TRBJ2-3; D is perhaps TRBD1 or TRBD2 (5 bases each). The V gene's germline CDR1 is SGDLS and CDR2 YYNGEE. The CDR3 has 16 amino acids. Trimming took off 3 bases at V and 2 bases at J, with 16 bases between the two ends. The CDR3 loop reads CASSGQGPPTTDTQYF. CDR3 DNA: TGTGCCAGCAGCGGTCAGGGACCCCCAACCACAGATACGCAGTATTTT.

The chain employs TRBV28 and TRBJ1-6, with 7 bases that match TRBD1. The CDR3 loop spans 16 amino acids. Losses at the gene ends were 6 bases for V and 10 bases for J; bases not matched to a gene: 15. Germline CDR1 is MDHEN and CDR2 is SYDVKM. The CDR3 region has the DNA TGTGCCAGCAGCCTTCCGGGACAGCCCCTTAGGTCACCCCTCCACTTT. Its protein product is CASSLPGQPLRSPLHF.

This clonotype came up many times. The chain uses TRBV15 and TRBJ2-7; the D is unclear. Per the germline V gene, CDR1 is LNHNV and CDR2 is YYDKDF (reference sequence). The CDR3 consists of 14 residues. Deletions cut 5 bases from V and 3 bases from J, with 14 bases between. The CDR3 here is CATSGRGSFYEQYF. The CDR3 DNA follows: TGTGCCACCAGCGGCCGTGGCAGCTTCTACGAGCAGTACTTC.

The chain combines TRBV9 with TRBJ2-7, with D perhaps TRBD1 or TRBD2 (5 bases each). V was pared by 4 bases and J by 6 bases, with 17 bases between. Germline CDR1 reads SGDLS; CDR2 reads YYNGEE. There are 14 residues in the CDR3. For the CDR3, the DNA is TGTGCCAGCAGCCCTTCGGGGCTCTCAAGCGAGCAGTACTTC. It encodes CASSPSGLSSEQYF.

Of note for this clonotype: One end of the junction is discordant with germline, which a read error may explain. This sequence joins TRBV7-2 and TRBJ2-5, with a weak D call TRBD1 (5 bases). CDR3 length: 15 residues. Germline values: CDR1 SGHTA, CDR2 FQGNSA. This CDR3 is CASRFLRQSQETQYF. The CDR3 nucleotides read TGTGCCAGCCGCTTCCTACGACAGAGTCAAGAGACCCAGTACTTC.

The V and J genes are TRBV5-1 and TRBJ2-5; D may be TRBD1 or TRBD2 (5 bases each). Per germline, CDR1 SGHRS and CDR2 YFSETQ. The V end was cut by 1 base, the J end by 5 bases, with 18 bases between. This CDR3 has 16 amino acids. The CDR3 spells CASSLRGRGRRETQYF. The DNA for the CDR3 is TGCGCCAGCAGCTTGAGGGGACGAGGAAGGAGGGAGACCCAGTACTTC.

Written as DNA, the CDR3 is TGCAGTGCGAGAACGAAGGGGATTTATGGCTACACCTTC. Amino acids: CSARTKGIYGYTF. This chain uses TRBV20-1 with TRBJ1-2, with D perhaps TRBD1 (5 bases). The CDR3 extends over 13 amino acids. The V gene's germline CDR1 is DFQATT and CDR2 SNEGSKA (reference sequence). Deletions cut 6 bases from V and 5 bases from J, with 16 bases between.

This clonotype was counted many times. The V and J genes are TRBV12-3 or TRBV12-4 and TRBJ2-4; D tentatively fits TRBD1 or TRBD2 (5 bases each). V lost 0 bases to trimming and J lost 4 bases, with 7 bases between them. This CDR3 is 14 amino acids long. Here the CDR3 reads CASSLAGVKNIQYF. CDR3 DNA: TGTGCCAGCAGTTTAGCGGGGGTGAAAAACATTCAGTACTTC.

In this sample, this clonotype turned up many times. The CDR3 loop is CSVEAGLYEQYF. CDR3 nucleotide sequence: TGCAGCGTTGAGGCAGGGCTTTACGAGCAGTACTTC. The chain combines TRBV29-1 with TRBJ2-7; D perhaps matches TRBD1 (5 bases). The CDR3 contains 12 residues. V shed 3 bases and J shed 4 bases, with 10 bases lying between them. The germline V gene has CDR1 SQVTM and CDR2 ANQGSEA.

To note about this clonotype: A read error may explain this, as a much larger clone is one base away. J is TRBJ2-1 and V is TRBV9, with 13 bases identical to TRBD2. CDR1 and CDR2 (germline): SGDLS, YYNGEE. The V and J ends lost 4 bases and 9 bases, in that order; junction bases with no gene match: 13. The CDR3 length is 17 residues. Here the CDR3 DNA reads TGTGCCAGCAGCCCCCACCAGGGACTAGCGGGGTCCGGTGAGCAGTTCTTC. Translated, it gives CASSPHQGLAGSGEQFF.

This clonotype appeared a few times. The J gene is TRBJ2-5, the V gene TRBV12-3 or TRBV12-4; 10 bases line up with TRBD1. The CDR3 spans 14 residues. Losses at the gene ends were 6 bases for V and 5 bases for J; bases not matched to a gene: 6. CDR3: CASSQTGGDETQYF. The CDR3 coding sequence is TGTGCCAGCAGCCAGACAGGGGGCGATGAGACCCAGTACTTC.

The rearrangement links TRBV11-2 to TRBJ2-3; weak D call: TRBD2 (5 bases). There are 13 residues in the CDR3. Trimming removed 4 bases from V and 9 bases from J, with 14 bases in between. The V gene's germline CDR1 is SGHAT and CDR2 FQNNGV. The DNA of the CDR3 is TGTGCCAGCAGCTCTAGGTGGGAGAGAACGCAGTATTTT. Translated, it gives CASSSRWERTQYF.

The V gene is TRBV4-1, the J gene TRBJ1-4; D possibly corresponds to TRBD1 (5 bases). From germline, CDR1 is MGHRA and CDR2 YSYEKL. V was clipped by 4 bases and J by 10 bases, with 13 bases between them. The CDR3 consists of 13 residues. CDR3 in amino acids: CASSPLQVSKLFF. The CDR3 bases are TGCGCCAGCAGCCCGTTACAGGTGTCAAAACTGTTTTTT.

At least ten counts were recorded for this clonotype. The chain links TRBV7-3 to TRBJ2-7; D is possibly TRBD1 (6 bases). Germline V CDR1 and CDR2: SGHTA, FQGTGA. Trimming removed 3 bases from V and 2 bases from J, with 14 bases in between. The CDR3 has 15 amino acids. CDR3 region: CASSFDTGTPYEQYF. CDR3 nucleotide sequence: TGTGCCAGCAGCTTTGACACCGGGACACCCTACGAGCAGTACTTC.

This clonotype was counted many times. V is TRBV4-1 and J is TRBJ1-2, with D uncertain. With 5 bases removed from V and 5 bases from J, the gap between germline ends came to 15 bases. Germline V gene data show CDR1 as MGHRA and CDR2 as YSYEKL. This CDR3 has 14 amino acids. Here the CDR3 reads CASSKINDGYGYTF. The DNA for the CDR3 is TGCGCCAGCAGCAAAATTAACGATGGGTATGGCTACACCTTC.

There are a few counts of this clonotype. The chain has TRBV20-1 and TRBJ2-7; 13 bases line up with TRBD2. The germline V gene has CDR1 DFQATT and CDR2 SNEGSKA (reference sequence). The CDR3 contains 11 residues. The trim removed 6 bases at V and 11 bases at J, leaving 4 bases unmatched. The CDR3 region has the DNA TGCAGTGCACCCGGGACTAGCGGGGAGTACTTC. Encoded protein: CSAPGTSGEYF.

This clonotype occurred a few times. The V gene is TRBV30, the J gene TRBJ1-1; 8 bases fit TRBD1. V lost 4 bases, J lost 8 bases, and 9 bases stayed unmatched. Germline V gene data show CDR1 as GTSNPN and CDR2 as SVGIG (reference sequence). The CDR3 length is 13 residues. CDR3 DNA sequence: TGTGCCTGGACTCAACCGGACAGGGAAGAAGCTTTCTTT. Encoded protein: CAWTQPDREEAFF. The full variable domain, rest sourced from reference TRBV30 and TRBJ1-1, is SQTIHQWPATLVQPVGSPLSLECTVEGTSNPNLYWYRQAAGRGLQLLFYSVGIGQISSEVPQNLSASRPQDRQFILSSKKLLLSDSGFYLCAWTQPDREEAFFGQGTRLTVV.

CDR3 DNA: TGCAGTGCCCCGATAAGCGGGGGGGGCAACAATGAGCAGTTCTTC. Encoded protein: CSAPISGGGNNEQFF. The gene calls are TRBV20-1 and TRBJ2-1, with 10 bases lining up with TRBD2. The V gene end was trimmed by 6 bases and the J gene end by 5 bases; junction bases not matched to a gene: 10. The CDR3 length is 15 residues. Germline V gene sequence: CDR1 DFQATT, CDR2 SNEGSKA (reference sequence).

This clonotype was picked up a small number of times. The V gene is TRBV12-5, the J gene TRBJ2-7, with D hard to call. Germline-derived CDR1 and CDR2 are LGHNT and FRNRAP. V lost 3 bases, J lost 3 bases, and 3 bases lay in between. The CDR3 has 11 amino acids. The CDR3 protein is CASGFHYEQYF. CDR3 sequence (DNA): TGTGCTAGTGGTTTCCACTACGAGCAGTACTTC. Based on the CDR3 plus reference TRBV12-5 and TRBJ2-7, the full variable domain is DARVTQTPRHKVTEMGQEVTMRCQPILGHNTVFWYRQTMMQGLELLAYFRNRAPLDDSGMPKDRFSAEMPDATLATLKIQPSEPRDSAVYFCASGFHYEQYFGPGTRLTVT.

A few counts support this clonotype. The rearrangement joins TRBV28 to TRBJ2-3; no reliable D call. Germline CDR1 and CDR2: MDHEN and SYDVKM. CDR3 length: 10 residues. V was cut by 8 bases and J by 6 bases, with 6 bases left in between. The chain's CDR3 is CASASDTQYF. The CDR3 bases are TGTGCCAGCGCCTCGGATACGCAGTATTTT.

J is TRBJ2-6 and V is TRBV29-1; D could derive from TRBD1 or TRBD2 (6 bases each). Germline CDR1 SQVTM, CDR2 ANQGSEA. V gave up 5 bases and J gave up 4 bases, with 15 bases separating them. The CDR3 totals 15 residues. CDR3 region: CSVSTGGSGANVLTF. The CDR3 region has the DNA TGCAGCGTTTCGACCGGGGGCTCCGGGGCCAACGTCCTGACTTTC.

This clonotype appeared many times. This chain links TRBV20-1 with TRBJ2-7; D possibly corresponds to TRBD1 (5 bases). This CDR3 has 12 amino acids. Trimming took off 6 bases at V and 3 bases at J, with 12 bases between the two ends. The germline gives CDR1 DFQATT, CDR2 SNEGSKA (reference sequence). In DNA, the CDR3 is TGCAGTGCCCAATCTCAGGGCTACGAGCAGTACTTC. Amino acids: CSAQSQGYEQYF.

The rearrangement links TRBV7-9 to TRBJ1-1; 7 nucleotides align to TRBD1. The CDR3 runs to 14 residues. CDR1 and CDR2 from the germline V gene are SEHNR and FQNEAQ (reference sequence). After removal of 4 bases from V and 6 bases from J, the junction contained 8 bases not matched to a gene. CDR3 bases: TGTGCCAGCAGCTCGACAGACAGGGAGGCTGAAGCTTTCTTT. Protein sequence: CASSSTDREAEAFF.

The rearrangement joins TRBV20-1 to TRBJ1-4; D uncertain. Germline assignment: CDR1 DFQATT and CDR2 SNEGSKA (reference sequence). CDR3 size: 13 residues. V was clipped by 7 bases and J by 0 bases, with 9 bases between them. This CDR3 reads CSVWAATNEKLFF. The CDR3 coding sequence is TGCAGTGTGTGGGCCGCAACTAATGAAAAACTGTTTTTT.

This clonotype showed up many times. The junction shows a germline mismatch at one end, possibly a read error. The rearrangement joins TRBV5-1 to TRBJ1-1; D is perhaps TRBD1 (6 bases). The CDR3 extends over 14 amino acids. The V gene's germline CDR1 is SGHRS and CDR2 YFSETQ. DNA for the CDR3: TGTGCCAGCAGCTTTGGGCCAGGGGACACTGAAGCTTTCTTT. Residues: CASSFGPGDTEAFF.

The V call is TRBV7-2, the J call TRBJ1-6; no reliable D call. The CDR3 extends over 13 amino acids. CDR1 is SGHTA and CDR2 is FQGNSA in the germline V gene. The ends were cut back, 6 bases at V and 10 bases at J, with 13 bases in the middle. Here the CDR3 reads CASRAGIQSPLHF. The CDR3 DNA reads as TGTGCCAGCAGAGCCGGGATTCAATCACCCCTCCACTTT.